A selection of T cell receptor beta chains follows, all from one sample in a study of T cells after yellow fever vaccination. TCRdb re-analysed the 5' RACE reads in MiXCR, keeping a single row per CDR3 protein. This table has 350,000 to 450,000 distinct CDR3 sequences, around 6.5% appearing once. The sequences come from PBMCs, collected 5 days after the yellow fever booster vaccination. These receptors all come from a man aged 25 to 45 who received the YFV17D yellow fever vaccine. Both conserved end residues are part of each CDR3. Each record gives: CDR3 protein, CDR3 DNA, J gene, V gene, D gene, clone size. D genes are given only for firm matches. Not all rows give a size; the values are once, few, many and, for expanded clones, a class.

CDR3 protein: CASVTGGWAFF
CDR3 DNA: TGTGCCAGCGTAACAGGGGGCTGGGCTTTCTTT
J gene: TRBJ1-1
V gene: TRBV6-5
D gene: TRBD1
clone size: few

CDR3 protein: CASSASHEPTDTQYF
CDR3 DNA: TGTGCCAGCAGTGCCTCCCACGAGCCAACAGATACGCAGTATTTT
J gene: TRBJ2-3
V gene: TRBV6-2/TRBV6-3
D gene: .
clone size: .

CDR3 protein: CASSSPRGRGRNRGSAYNEQFF
CDR3 DNA: TGTGCCAGCAGTTCCCCGCGTGGGAGGGGGCGCAATAGGGGATCCGCCTACAATGAGCAGTTCTTC
J gene: TRBJ2-1
V gene: TRBV28
D gene: .
clone size: .

CDR3 protein: CSFARIVGETQYF
CDR3 DNA: TGCAGCTTTGCCCGAATCGTTGGAGAGACCCAGTACTTC
J gene: TRBJ2-5
V gene: TRBV29-1
D gene: .
clone size: few

CDR3 protein: CASSVEVGSPLHF
CDR3 DNA: TGTGCCAGCAGCGTAGAAGTTGGATCACCCCTCCACTTT
J gene: TRBJ1-6
V gene: TRBV9
D gene: .
clone size: .

CDR3 protein: CASSGMRVSNSPLHF
CDR3 DNA: TGTGCCAGCAGCGGGATGCGGGTTTCCAATTCACCCCTCCACTTT
J gene: TRBJ1-6
V gene: TRBV7-9
D gene: .
clone size: many

CDR3 protein: CATSDRSGSRRNEQFF
CDR3 DNA: TGTGCCACCAGTGATCGTAGCGGGAGCCGTCGCAATGAGCAGTTCTTC
J gene: TRBJ2-1
V gene: TRBV24-1
D gene: TRBD2
clone size: .

CDR3 protein: CASSLYGSGRARTDTQYF
CDR3 DNA: TGTGCCAGCAGCTTATATGGTAGCGGGAGGGCTCGGACAGATACGCAGTATTTT
J gene: TRBJ2-3
V gene: TRBV7-6
D gene: TRBD2
clone size: few

CDR3 protein: CASRGLATSYEQYF
CDR3 DNA: TGTGCCAGCAGAGGACTAGCGACCTCCTACGAGCAGTACTTC
J gene: TRBJ2-7
V gene: TRBV6-2/TRBV6-3
D gene: TRBD2
clone size: many

CDR3 protein: CASSYSDGNYEQYF
CDR3 DNA: TGTGCCAGCAGTTACTCGGACGGGAACTACGAGCAGTACTTC
J gene: TRBJ2-7
V gene: TRBV6-5
D gene: .
clone size: .

CDR3 protein: CASSFPPRPTGEQYF
CDR3 DNA: TGTGCCAGCAGCTTCCCGCCAAGACCTACGGGCGAGCAGTACTTC
J gene: TRBJ2-7
V gene: TRBV5-5
D gene: .
clone size: few

CDR3 protein: CASSLTGGRETQYF
CDR3 DNA: TGTGCCAGCAGTCTAACGGGAGGGCGAGAGACCCAGTACTTC
J gene: TRBJ2-5
V gene: TRBV27
D gene: TRBD2
clone size: many

CDR3 protein: CASSLDIGIAYNEQFF
CDR3 DNA: TGTGCCAGCAGCTTGGATATCGGGATCGCCTACAATGAGCAGTTCTTC
J gene: TRBJ2-1
V gene: TRBV5-4
D gene: .
clone size: few

CDR3 protein: CASSALDSPLHF
CDR3 DNA: TGCGCCAGCAGCGCTCTGGACTCACCCCTCCACTTT
J gene: TRBJ1-6
V gene: TRBV10-2
D gene: .
clone size: .

CDR3 protein: CAWSVAGGETQYF
CDR3 DNA: TGTGCCTGGAGTGTAGCGGGAGGAGAGACCCAGTACTTC
J gene: TRBJ2-5
V gene: TRBV30
D gene: TRBD2
clone size: .

CDR3 protein: CASSSWAFEAFF
CDR3 DNA: TGTGCCAGCAGTTCTTGGGCCTTTGAAGCTTTCTTT
J gene: TRBJ1-1
V gene: TRBV28
D gene: .
clone size: many

CDR3 protein: CAISEVGSNTGELFF
CDR3 DNA: TGTGCCATCAGTGAAGTGGGTTCGAACACCGGGGAGCTGTTTTTT
J gene: TRBJ2-2
V gene: TRBV10-3
D gene: .
clone size: .

CDR3 protein: CASSWGQGDEKLFF
CDR3 DNA: TGTGCCAGCAGTTGGGGACAGGGAGATGAAAAACTGTTTTTT
J gene: TRBJ1-4
V gene: TRBV6-5
D gene: TRBD1
clone size: few

CDR3 protein: CASSPSRLGLASSDTQYF
CDR3 DNA: TGTGCCAGCAGCCCTTCCCGATTGGGACTAGCGTCCTCAGATACGCAGTATTTT
J gene: TRBJ2-3
V gene: TRBV11-2
D gene: TRBD2
clone size: many

CDR3 protein: CSAPRAAGTQYF
CDR3 DNA: TGCAGTGCACCGCGGGCGGCGGGGACCCAGTACTTC
J gene: TRBJ2-5
V gene: TRBV20-1
D gene: .
clone size: many

CDR3 protein: CASSLRIRDEAFF
CDR3 DNA: TGTGCCAGCAGCCTACGGATCAGGGATGAAGCTTTCTTT
J gene: TRBJ1-1
V gene: TRBV7-9
D gene: .
clone size: .

CDR3 protein: CASSLDTFTDTQYF
CDR3 DNA: TGTGCCAGCAGCTTAGATACCTTCACAGATACGCAGTATTTT
J gene: TRBJ2-3
V gene: TRBV11-3
D gene: .
clone size: .

CDR3 protein: CASNRQGSNQPQHF
CDR3 DNA: TGTGCCAGCAACAGACAGGGGAGCAATCAGCCCCAGCATTTT
J gene: TRBJ1-5
V gene: TRBV6-2/TRBV6-3
D gene: TRBD1
clone size: many

CDR3 protein: CASTHQRTGKNTEAFF
CDR3 DNA: TGTGCCAGCACCCACCAACGCACAGGGAAGAACACTGAAGCTTTCTTT
J gene: TRBJ1-1
V gene: TRBV12-3/TRBV12-4
D gene: .
clone size: .

CDR3 protein: CASSLDRSTYEQYF
CDR3 DNA: TGCGCCAGCAGCCTGGACCGGTCAACCTACGAGCAGTACTTC
J gene: TRBJ2-7
V gene: TRBV5-1
D gene: .
clone size: many

CDR3 protein: CASSFRAGLETQYF
CDR3 DNA: TGTGCCAGCAGCTTTAGGGCGGGTCTCGAGACCCAGTACTTC
J gene: TRBJ2-5
V gene: TRBV12-3/TRBV12-4
D gene: .
clone size: many

CDR3 protein: CAWSPLRDRGDLSKYF
CDR3 DNA: TGTGCCTGGAGCCCTCTCCGGGACAGGGGGGACTTGTCAAAGTACTTC
J gene: TRBJ2-7
V gene: TRBV30
D gene: TRBD1
clone size: few

CDR3 protein: CASSPSVTFTDTQYF
CDR3 DNA: TGCGCCAGCAGCCCAAGCGTTACCTTCACAGATACGCAGTATTTT
J gene: TRBJ2-3
V gene: TRBV5-1
D gene: .
clone size: .

CDR3 protein: CATSVRDVNSGHNEQFF
CDR3 DNA: TGTGCCACCAGTGTCCGGGACGTCAACTCCGGGCACAATGAGCAGTTCTTC
J gene: TRBJ2-1
V gene: TRBV24-1
D gene: .
clone size: many

CDR3 protein: CASIETDTGELFF
CDR3 DNA: TGTGCCAGTATTGAGACAGACACCGGGGAGCTGTTTTTT
J gene: TRBJ2-2
V gene: TRBV19
D gene: .
clone size: few

CDR3 protein: CASLRGRNTEAFF
CDR3 DNA: TGTGCCAGCTTGAGGGGCAGGAACACTGAAGCTTTCTTT
J gene: TRBJ1-1
V gene: TRBV21-1
D gene: .
clone size: many

CDR3 protein: CASSSDDQGETQYF
CDR3 DNA: TGTGCCAGCAGCTCTGATGATCAAGGGGAGACCCAGTACTTC
J gene: TRBJ2-5
V gene: TRBV12-3/TRBV12-4
D gene: .
clone size: .

CDR3 protein: CASSSAGGLAYNEQFF
CDR3 DNA: TGTGCCAGCAGCTCGGCCGGTGGACTAGCCTACAATGAGCAGTTCTTC
J gene: TRBJ2-1
V gene: TRBV5-5
D gene: TRBD2
clone size: few

CDR3 protein: CASSETGGGRHYNEQFF
CDR3 DNA: TGTGCCAGCAGCGAGACCGGGGGGGGCAGACACTACAATGAGCAGTTCTTC
J gene: TRBJ2-1
V gene: TRBV7-8
D gene: TRBD2
clone size: many

CDR3 protein: CASSETPVAWSRGNEQFF
CDR3 DNA: TGTGCCAGCAGTGAGACCCCGGTGGCATGGAGTAGAGGGAATGAGCAGTTCTTC
J gene: TRBJ2-1
V gene: TRBV25-1
D gene: .
clone size: .